This TCR beta chain was sequenced for a study of blood T cells in healthy people across ages. The V end was cut by 2 bases, the J end by 8 bases, with 9 bases between. CDR3 length: 13 amino acids. The use of a sample-barcoded 5' primer and a J-beta primer mix characterized a second PCR of roughly 6 to 12 cycles. TCRdb ran MiXCR on the 5' RACE reads and lists one entry per CDR3 protein. The sample contains 850,000 to 1,100,000 distinct CDR3 sequences, around two fifths of which appear only once. This sequence was found in a man younger than 35 in good health. Sequenced sample: blood. The rearrangement links TRBV12-3 or TRBV12-4 to TRBJ1-4; D gene ambiguous. Written as DNA, the CDR3 is TGTGCCAGCAGTTTAACGATGGAAGAAAAACTGTTTTTT. Translating gives CASSLTMEEKLFF.